This entry describes one TCR beta chain. This sample is drawn from a study of blood T cell repertoires in COVID-19. Study information: The United States, Italy and Spain were the sources of the acute and convalescent COVID-19 samples. Sample material is recorded as cDNA or gDNA derived from T cells, B-cell-depleted T cells, or PBMCs.

Original processing methods: Estimation of nucleated cell counts relied on the amplification of reference gene primers. The repertoire was sequenced with immunoSEQ multiplex PCR; TCRdb's copy has only in-frame clones and lacks some. V, J and clone size are taken as reported in that table, and D and trimming were inferred from the DNA itself. The sample carries fewer than 300,000 clones, approximately 83% recorded once. Germline CDR1 MNHNS, CDR2 SASEGT. Trimming took off 4 bases at V and 0 bases at J, with 10 bases between the two ends. The CDR3 contains 16 residues. Sample: peripheral blood. This receptor was identified in a human donor in a cohort sampled during active COVID-19. V and J are TRBV6-1 and TRBJ1-6; D is unresolved. The CDR3 here is CASSADLSSYNSPLHF. CDR3 sequence (DNA): TGTGCCAGCAGTGCCGATCTTAGCTCCTATAATTCACCCCTCCACTTT.